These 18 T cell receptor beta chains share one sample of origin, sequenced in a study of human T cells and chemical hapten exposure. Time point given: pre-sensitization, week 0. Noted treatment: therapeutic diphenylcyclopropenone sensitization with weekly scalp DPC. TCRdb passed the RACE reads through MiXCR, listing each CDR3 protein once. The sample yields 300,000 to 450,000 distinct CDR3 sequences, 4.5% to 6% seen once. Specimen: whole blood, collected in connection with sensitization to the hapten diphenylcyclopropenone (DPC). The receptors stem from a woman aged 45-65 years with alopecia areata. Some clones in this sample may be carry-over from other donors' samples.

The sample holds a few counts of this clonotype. The CDR3 coding sequence is TGCGCCAGCAGCTTGAAGGGTTTAGACCGGTTCTTC. Translating gives CASSLKGLDRFF. V is TRBV5-1 and J is TRBJ2-1; the D is unclear. The CDR3 totals 12 residues. Trimming took 1 base from V and 15 from J, leaving 14 bases between them. Germline V gene sequence: CDR1 SGHRS, CDR2 YFSETQ.

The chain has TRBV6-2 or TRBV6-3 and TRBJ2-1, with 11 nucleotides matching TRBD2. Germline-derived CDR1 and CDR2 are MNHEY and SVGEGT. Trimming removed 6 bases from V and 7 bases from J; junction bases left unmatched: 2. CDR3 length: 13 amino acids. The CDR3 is CASRLAGGNEQFF. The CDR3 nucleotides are TGTGCCAGCAGATTAGCGGGGGGGAATGAGCAGTTCTTC.

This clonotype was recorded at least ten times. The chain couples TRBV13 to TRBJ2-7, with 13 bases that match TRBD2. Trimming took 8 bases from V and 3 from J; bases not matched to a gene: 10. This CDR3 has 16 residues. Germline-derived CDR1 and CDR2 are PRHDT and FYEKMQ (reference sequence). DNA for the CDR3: TGTGCCAGCTCGCAGGGACTAGCGGGATTTCACTACGAGCAGTACTTC. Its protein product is CASSQGLAGFHYEQYF.

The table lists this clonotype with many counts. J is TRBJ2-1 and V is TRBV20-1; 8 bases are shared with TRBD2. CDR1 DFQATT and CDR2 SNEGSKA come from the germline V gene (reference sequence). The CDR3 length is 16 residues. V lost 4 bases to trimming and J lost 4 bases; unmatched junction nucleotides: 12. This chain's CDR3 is CSAMVREGRGYNEQFF. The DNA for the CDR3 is TGCAGTGCTATGGTCCGGGAGGGCCGAGGATACAATGAGCAGTTCTTC.

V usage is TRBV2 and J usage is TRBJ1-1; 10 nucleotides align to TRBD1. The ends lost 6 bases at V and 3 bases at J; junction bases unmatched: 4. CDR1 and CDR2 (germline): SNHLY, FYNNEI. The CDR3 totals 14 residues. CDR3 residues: CASRGQGRDTEAFF. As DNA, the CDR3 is TGTGCCAGCAGGGGACAGGGGAGGGACACTGAAGCTTTCTTT. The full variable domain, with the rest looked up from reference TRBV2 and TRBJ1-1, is EPEVTQTPSHQVTQMGQEVILRCVPISNHLYFYWYRQILGQKVEFLVSFYNNEISEKSEIFDDQFSVERPDGSNFTLKIRSTKLEDSAMYFCASRGQGRDTEAFFGQGTRLTVV.

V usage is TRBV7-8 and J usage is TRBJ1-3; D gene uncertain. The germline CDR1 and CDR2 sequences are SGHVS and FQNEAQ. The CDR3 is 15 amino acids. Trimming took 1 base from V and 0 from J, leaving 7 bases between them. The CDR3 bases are TGTGCCAGCAGCTTAGGCGGTGGCTCTGGAAACACCATATATTTT. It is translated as CASSLGGGSGNTIYF.

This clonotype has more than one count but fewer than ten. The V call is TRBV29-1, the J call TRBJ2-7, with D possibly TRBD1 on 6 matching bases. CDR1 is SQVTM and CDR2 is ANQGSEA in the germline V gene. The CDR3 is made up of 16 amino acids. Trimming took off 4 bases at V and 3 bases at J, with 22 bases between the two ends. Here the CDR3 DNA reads TGCAGCGTTGGGCATCTTTCCGGGACACCGATCTACGAGCAGTACTTC. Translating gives CSVGHLSGTPIYEQYF.

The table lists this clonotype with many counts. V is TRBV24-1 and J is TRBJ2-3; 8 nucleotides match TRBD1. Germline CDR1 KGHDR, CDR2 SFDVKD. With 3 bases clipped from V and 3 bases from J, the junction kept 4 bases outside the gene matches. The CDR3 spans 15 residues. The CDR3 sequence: CATSDAGGATDTQYF. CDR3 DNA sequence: TGTGCCACCAGTGATGCAGGGGGCGCGACAGATACGCAGTATTTT.

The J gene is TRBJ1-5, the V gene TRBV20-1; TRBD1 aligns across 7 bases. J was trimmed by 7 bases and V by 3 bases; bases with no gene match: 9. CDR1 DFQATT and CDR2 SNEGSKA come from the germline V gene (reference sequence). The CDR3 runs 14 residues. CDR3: CSARDDRELQPQHF. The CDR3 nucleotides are TGCAGTGCTAGGGATGACAGGGAGCTACAGCCCCAGCATTTT.

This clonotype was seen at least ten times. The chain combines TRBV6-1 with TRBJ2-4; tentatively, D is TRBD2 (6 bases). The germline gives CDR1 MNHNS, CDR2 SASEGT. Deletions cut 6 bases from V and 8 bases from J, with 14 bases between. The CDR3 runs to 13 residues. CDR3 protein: CASRPIVADIQYF. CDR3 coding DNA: TGTGCCAGCAGGCCGATTGTAGCGGACATTCAGTACTTC.

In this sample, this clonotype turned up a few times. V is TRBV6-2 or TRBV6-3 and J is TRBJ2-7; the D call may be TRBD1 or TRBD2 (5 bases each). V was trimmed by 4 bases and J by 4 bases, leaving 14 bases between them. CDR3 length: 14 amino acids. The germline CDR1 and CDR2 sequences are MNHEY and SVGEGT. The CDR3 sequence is CASSSGQIHYEQYF. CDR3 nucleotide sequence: TGTGCCAGCAGTTCGGGGCAGATCCATTACGAGCAGTACTTC.

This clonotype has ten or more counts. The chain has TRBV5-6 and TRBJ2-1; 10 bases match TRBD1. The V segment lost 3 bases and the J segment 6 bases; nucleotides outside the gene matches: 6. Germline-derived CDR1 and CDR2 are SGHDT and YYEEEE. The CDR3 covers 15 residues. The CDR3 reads CASSWGQGPINEQFF. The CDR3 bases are TGTGCCAGCAGCTGGGGACAGGGGCCAATCAATGAGCAGTTCTTC.

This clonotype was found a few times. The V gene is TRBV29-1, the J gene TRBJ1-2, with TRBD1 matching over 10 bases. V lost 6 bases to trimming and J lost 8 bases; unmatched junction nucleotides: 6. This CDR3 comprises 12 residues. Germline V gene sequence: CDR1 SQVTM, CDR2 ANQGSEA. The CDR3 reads CSVPTGGRGYTF. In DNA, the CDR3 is TGCAGCGTCCCGACAGGGGGCAGGGGCTACACCTTC.

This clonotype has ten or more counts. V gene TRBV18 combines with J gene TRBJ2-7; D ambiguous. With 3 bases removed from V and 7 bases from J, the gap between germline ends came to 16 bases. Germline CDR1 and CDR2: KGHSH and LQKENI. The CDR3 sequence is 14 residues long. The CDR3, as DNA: TGTGCCAGCTCACCCCCTTCGGCAGGCGGTGAGCAGTACTTC. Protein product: CASSPPSAGGEQYF.

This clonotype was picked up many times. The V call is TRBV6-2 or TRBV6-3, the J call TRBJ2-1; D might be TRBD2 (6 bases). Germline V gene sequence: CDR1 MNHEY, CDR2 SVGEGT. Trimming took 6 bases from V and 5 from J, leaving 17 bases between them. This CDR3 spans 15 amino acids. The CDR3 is CASRRNRERDNEQFF. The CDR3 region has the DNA TGTGCCAGCAGAAGGAATAGGGAGCGGGACAATGAGCAGTTCTTC.

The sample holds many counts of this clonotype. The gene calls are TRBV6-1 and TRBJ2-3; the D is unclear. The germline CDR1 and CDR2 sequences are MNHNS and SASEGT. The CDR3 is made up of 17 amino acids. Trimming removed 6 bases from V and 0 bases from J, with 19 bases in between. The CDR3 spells CASSSSHFTSSTDTQYF. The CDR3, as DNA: TGTGCCAGCAGCTCGAGTCACTTTACGAGTAGCACAGATACGCAGTATTTT.

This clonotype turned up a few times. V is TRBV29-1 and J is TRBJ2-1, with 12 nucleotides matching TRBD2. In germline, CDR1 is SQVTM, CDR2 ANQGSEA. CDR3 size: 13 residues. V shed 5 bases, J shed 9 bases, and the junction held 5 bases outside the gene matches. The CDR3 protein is CSVLLAGGFEQFF. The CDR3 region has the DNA TGCAGCGTTCTACTAGCGGGAGGTTTTGAGCAGTTCTTC.

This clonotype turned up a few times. The CDR3 here is CASSHYGTLSTEAFF. DNA of the CDR3: TGTGCCAGCAGCCATTACGGGACCTTGAGCACTGAAGCTTTCTTT. The J gene is TRBJ1-1, the V gene TRBV11-2; TRBD1 might be the D (5 bases). Trimming removed 5 bases from V and 4 bases from J, with 17 bases in between. Germline V gene data show CDR1 as SGHAT and CDR2 as FQNNGV. This CDR3 has 15 amino acids. The full variable domain, completed using reference TRBV11-2 and TRBJ1-1, is EAGVAQSPRYKIIEKRQSVAFWCNPISGHATLYWYQQILGQGPKLLIQFQNNGVVDDSQLPKDRFSAERLKGVDSTLKIQPAKLEDSAVYLCASSHYGTLSTEAFFGQGTRLTVV.